A selection of T cell receptor beta chains follows, all from one sample in a study of cytomegalovirus exposure and HLA in healthy donors. Sequencing used immunoSEQ multiplex PCR; TCRdb keeps in-frame clones, though not all of them. The sample includes about 82,000 clones, over 9.5% of them seen just once. The specimen sequenced was PBMCs. The receptors were sampled from a man aged 55 to 69 in good health and CMV-seropositive. Both conserved end residues are part of each CDR3. The D gene is left open where the match is weak. Size tells how often a clone was seen (once, few, many) or the class of an expanded clone, and some rows leave it out.

TRBJ2-1 TRBD1 TRBV15 once TGTGCCACCAGCTTGCCAGGGGGCCCGGTGGACAATGAGCAGTTCTTC CATSLPGGPVDNEQFF
TRBJ2-2 - TRBV5-1 few TGCGCCAGCAGATCGGGGATGGGGACCGGGGAGCTGTTTTTT CASRSGMGTGELFF
TRBJ2-2 - TRBV7-8 few TGTGCCAGCAGCTTCGCAGGGGAAAACACCGGGGAGCTGTTTTTT CASSFAGENTGELFF
TRBJ2-5 - TRBV15 few TGTGCCACCAGCATAATCCCAGGGGAGACCCAGTACTTC CATSIIPGETQYF
TRBJ1-2 - TRBV5-6 few TGTGCCAGCAGCTTGGTAGGGGAAAACGGCTACACCTTC CASSLVGENGYTF
TRBJ2-7 TRBD2 TRBV30 - TGTGCCTGGACGAGAAGCGGGAAGTACGAGCAGTACTTC CAWTRSGKYEQYF
TRBJ2-7 TRBD2 TRBV18 - TGTGCCAGCTCCCCCACTAGCGGGAGTGGCGAGCAGTACTTC CASSPTSGSGEQYF
TRBJ2-5 - TRBV30 few TGTGCCGCACAGGAAAAAGGCCAAGAGACCCAGTACTTC CAAQEKGQETQYF
TRBJ2-7 - TRBV6-1 - TGTGCCAGCACGGGTAACAGGGTAGAGCAGTACTTC CASTGNRVEQYF
TRBJ2-1 TRBD1 TRBV5-4 - TGTGCCAGCAGCTTACCGACAGGGGCTAGTGAGCAGTTCTTC CASSLPTGASEQFF
TRBJ1-1 - TRBV14 - TGTGCCAGCAGCCCGATTAGACAGACTGAAGCTTTCTTT CASSPIRQTEAFF
TRBJ1-1 - TRBV29-1 few TGCAGCGGCCTCAGGGAATCTGAAGCTTTCTTT CSGLRESEAFF
TRBJ2-2 - TRBV27 few TGTGCCAGCAGTTTTGGGACAATCACCGGGGAGCTGTTTTTT CASSFGTITGELFF
TRBJ1-5 TRBD1 TRBV5-8 few TGTGCCAGCAGCCGAGCCGGGACAGCAAATCAGCCCCAGCATTTT CASSRAGTANQPQHF
TRBJ2-1 TRBD2 TRBV30 few TGTGCCTGGAGTCGGCTAGCGGGAGGCCGATGGTTCTTC CAWSRLAGGRWFF
TRBJ2-7 TRBD2 TRBV28 - TGTGCCAGCAGTTTTTATGGGACTAGCGGGAAGTACGAGCAGTACTTC CASSFYGTSGKYEQYF
TRBJ2-1 - TRBV27 few TGTGCCAGCAGTTCCCCTCGGGGGACGGCTACCTACAATGAGCAGTTCTTC CASSSPRGTATYNEQFF
TRBJ1-2 - TRBV27 few TGTGCCAGCAGTTCCCACCAGGACTCCTATGGCTACACCTTC CASSSHQDSYGYTF
TRBJ2-2 TRBD1 TRBV2 few TGTGCCAGCAGGGGACAGGGAAGGGAGCTGTTTTTT CASRGQGRELFF
TRBJ1-4 - TRBV2 few TGTGCCAGCAACCCTGAGCGGGATAATGAAAAACTGTTTTTT CASNPERDNEKLFF
TRBJ1-1 - TRBV9 few TGTGCCAGCAGCGTAGATCGCAGCGAGGGCACTGAAGCTTTCTTT CASSVDRSEGTEAFF
TRBJ1-2 TRBD1 TRBV27 - TGTGCCAGCAGTTTCGACAGGGAAAACTATGGCTACACCTTC CASSFDRENYGYTF
TRBJ2-7 TRBD1 TRBV30 many TGTGCCTGGAGAGGCACAACACGACAGGGTAAGACCTACGAGCAGTACTTC CAWRGTTRQGKTYEQYF
TRBJ1-5 TRBD1 TRBV6-6 few TGTGCCAGCAGTCTGGACAGGGGCAATCAGCCCCAGCATTTT CASSLDRGNQPQHF
TRBJ1-5 TRBD1 TRBV7-2 few TGTGCCAGCAGCCTCGGGACAGATAGCAATCAGCCCCAGCATTTT CASSLGTDSNQPQHF
TRBJ2-5 TRBD2 TRBV5-8 - TGTGCCAGCAGCTCCGGGAGTCTAGCGGGTGGAGAGACCCAGTACTTC CASSSGSLAGGETQYF
TRBJ2-1 - TRBV15 - TGTGCCACCAGCAGAGATCCGGGGAATGAGCAGTTCTTC CATSRDPGNEQFF
TRBJ2-7 - TRBV6-1 - TGTGCCAGCAGTGAATTTGTGTGGGCCGCCTACGAGCAGTACTTC CASSEFVWAAYEQYF
TRBJ1-1 TRBD1 TRBV6-4 few TGTGCCAGCAGCCCGACAGGGGGAGGAACTGAAGCTTTCTTT CASSPTGGGTEAFF
TRBJ1-4 - TRBV5-1 - TGCGCCAGCAGCTTGTCGGACAGCCTCGCTGAAAAACTGTTTTTT CASSLSDSLAEKLFF
TRBJ2-7 TRBD2 TRBV5-6 few TGTGCCAGCAGCTTGTTAGCGGGAGGTTTAGTGGGCGAGCAGTACTTC CASSLLAGGLVGEQYF
TRBJ1-3 - TRBV6-1 - TGTGCCAGCAGGGCCCTCCACTCTGGAAACACCATATATTTT CASRALHSGNTIYF
TRBJ2-1 - TRBV7-9 - TGTGCCAGCAGCTTTACAGGGATGTACAATGAGCAGTTCTTC CASSFTGMYNEQFF
TRBJ2-7 TRBD2 TRBV10-2 - TGCGCCAGCCATCTAGCGGGAGGGCCTGGTGAGCAGTACTTC CASHLAGGPGEQYF
TRBJ2-2 - TRBV5-4 - TGTGCCAGCAGCTCGTACAGTATAGCGAACACCGGGGAGCTGTTTTTT CASSSYSIANTGELFF
TRBJ2-3 TRBD2 TRBV9 - TGTGCCAGCAGCGTAGGGGCTAGCGGGGGTGTAGGGGATACGCAGTATTTT CASSVGASGGVGDTQYF
TRBJ2-2 - TRBV19 few TGTGCCAGTATGGCCGGGACACTGAACACCGGGGAGCTGTTTTTT CASMAGTLNTGELFF
TRBJ1-4 TRBD1 TRBV5-1 - TGCGCCAGCAGCTTGGTAGGGGGCTCAAATGAAAAACTGTTTTTT CASSLVGGSNEKLFF
TRBJ1-6 - TRBV7-2 - TGTGCCAGCAGCCCTCCGGTGTCAAATTCACCCCTCCACTTT CASSPPVSNSPLHF
TRBJ1-2 - TRBV5-1 - TGCGCCAGCAGCTTGAGTTGGCAGCCGGCGAAGACATATGGCTACACCTTC CASSLSWQPAKTYGYTF
TRBJ2-5 TRBD2 TRBV5-1 - TGCGCCAGCGATAAGGGAGGGACGGGAGAGACCCAGTACTTC CASDKGGTGETQYF
TRBJ2-3 - TRBV19 - TGTGCCAGTAGTATGCGAAAAGGAGGGCCAAGCGGAAGCACAGATACGCAGTATTTT CASSMRKGGPSGSTDTQYF
TRBJ2-5 - TRBV6-1 few TGTGCCAGCAGTGAAGCGATACTAGGGGGTGAGACCCAGTACTTC CASSEAILGGETQYF
TRBJ2-2 TRBD1 TRBV28 - TGTGCCAGCAGACGTACAGGGGACGGGGAGCTGTTTTTT CASRRTGDGELFF
TRBJ2-2 - TRBV7-9 few TGTGCCAGCAGCCGCGTCTCGGACAAACTCCATATGAGCACCGGGGAGCTGTTTTTT CASSRVSDKLHMSTGELFF
TRBJ2-5 TRBD2 TRBV5-1 - TGCGCCAGCAGCTTGATCCGGCGGGAGGCCCAGTACTTC CASSLIRREAQYF
TRBJ2-5 TRBD1 TRBV6-5 - TGTGCCAGCAGTTACCTCCCGGACAGGGACCAAGAGACCCAGTACTTC CASSYLPDRDQETQYF
TRBJ1-3 - TRBV19 - TGTGCCAGTATCGGCAGCGCAAACACCATATATTTT CASIGSANTIYF
TRBJ2-5 - TRBV5-1 few TGCGCCAGCAGCCGGACCAGGGATAAGGAGACCCAGTACTTC CASSRTRDKETQYF
TRBJ1-5 - TRBV6-1 once TGTGCCAGCAGTGAGGGCCCCTGGCAGGCCCAGCATTTT CASSEGPWQAQHF
TRBJ1-4 TRBD1 TRBV5-1 few TGCGCCAGCAGCCGGGGGACAGGGGAAGATGAAAAACTGTTTTTT CASSRGTGEDEKLFF
TRBJ2-5 - TRBV19 - TGTGCCAGTAGTATAGCAACGGGGATTCAGGTAGAGACCCAGTACTTC CASSIATGIQVETQYF